This TCR beta chain was identified in a study of CD8 T cells in ankylosing spondylitis. Points from the study as a whole: The disease-linked clones had a CD8+ phenotype and low blood frequencies. Among TCR beta sequences, a motif of fewer than 10 highly homologous variants appeared characteristic of ankylosing spondylitis blood. The authors reported significant enrichment of disease-linked clones in matched ankylosing spondylitis synovial fluid.

Generation of TCR beta libraries employed quantitative 5'-RACE incorporating molecular barcodes. TCRdb itself ran the 5' RACE reads through MiXCR, one entry per CDR3 protein. The sample holds around 300,000 distinct CDR3 sequences, roughly 20% seen once. The table lists this clonotype with a few counts. Its antigen remains unidentified. This CDR3 has 14 amino acids. With 4 bases clipped from V and 7 bases from J, the junction kept 5 bases outside the gene matches. Germline-derived CDR1 and CDR2 are LGHDT and YNNKEL (reference sequence). The sequenced material came from blood, either unsorted or a sorted T cell fraction (not recorded which). This receptor was identified in a female donor with ankylosing spondylitis or in good health (not recorded which). The V gene is TRBV3-1, the J gene TRBJ2-4, with 9 nucleotides matching TRBD2. Written as DNA, the CDR3 is TGTGCCAGCAGCCCTGGGACTAGCAAGAACATTCAGTACTTC. Translating gives CASSPGTSKNIQYF.